The 20 T cell receptor beta chains below all came from one sample that was sequenced in a study of PD-1 blockade in classical Hodgkin lymphoma. Libraries were prepared by immunoSEQ multiplex PCR; TCRdb keeps only in-frame clonotypes and omits some of them. The data show tens of thousands of clones, 60% to 80% seen once. Stated time point: cycle 4 day 1 (C4D1), after 6 weeks of nivolumab. The patients all showed relapse after autologous stem cell transplantation, while their brentuximab vedotin exposure varied. Sample: peripheral blood mononuclear cells (PBMCs), taken before the fourth cycle of nivolumab. The receptors derive from a human donor with classical Hodgkin lymphoma.

V and J are TRBV12-5 and TRBJ1-4, with D unresolved. The V and J ends lost 4 bases and 7 bases respectively, with 10 bases between them. The length of the CDR3 is 13 residues. The germline CDR1 and CDR2 sequences are LGHNT and FRNRAP. As DNA, the CDR3 is TGTGCTAGTGGTTCGACTTGGAGTGAAAAACTGTTTTTT. Translating gives CASGSTWSEKLFF.

V and J are TRBV5-1 and TRBJ1-3; TRBD1 is a possible D gene (5 bases). V was clipped by 3 bases and J by 0 bases, with 10 bases between them. Germline CDR1 and CDR2: SGHRS and YFSETQ. The CDR3 loop spans 15 amino acids. The CDR3 here is CASSSPGPSGNTIYF. CDR3 nucleotide sequence: TGCGCCAGCAGCTCCCCGGGGCCCTCTGGAAACACCATATATTTT.

The rearrangement uses TRBV7-2 and TRBJ2-7; D is uncertain. CDR1 is SGHTA and CDR2 is FQGNSA in the germline V gene. Trimming removed 2 bases at V and 1 base at J, with 9 bases between. This CDR3 contains 14 residues. The CDR3 protein is CASSLSAFSYEQYF. For the CDR3, the DNA is TGTGCCAGCAGCTTAAGTGCCTTTTCCTACGAGCAGTACTTC.

The chain joins TRBV29-1 to TRBJ1-3; no clear D gene. CDR1 is SQVTM, CDR2 ANQGSEA, per germline. V was trimmed by 7 bases and J by 2 bases, leaving 9 bases between them. This CDR3 comprises 12 residues. CDR3 region: CSGTETGNTIYF. In nucleotides, the CDR3 is TGCAGCGGTACCGAGACTGGAAACACCATATATTTT.

This chain connects TRBV10-3 to TRBJ2-3, with D unclear. The V end lost 6 bases, the J end lost 7 bases, and 8 bases lay between the germline ends. The CDR3 spans 11 residues. CDR1 and CDR2 from the germline V gene are ENHRY and SYGVKD. The CDR3 spells CAIRDGNTQYF. CDR3 sequence (DNA): TGTGCCATCAGGGATGGGAATACGCAGTATTTT.

J is TRBJ2-7 and V is TRBV4-3, with 8 bases matching TRBD2. Trimming took 0 bases from V and 4 from J; bases not matched to a gene: 8. Germline loops: CDR1 LGHNA, CDR2 YSLEER. The CDR3 covers 16 residues. The chain's CDR3 is CASSQDRSGGGYEQYF. The CDR3 DNA reads as TGCGCCAGCAGCCAAGATCGAAGCGGGGGTGGTTACGAGCAGTACTTC.

This clone has a single count. The V and J genes are TRBV9 and TRBJ1-6, with 7 bases matching TRBD1. The CDR3 has 16 amino acids. Per germline, CDR1 SGDLS and CDR2 YYNGEE. J lost 10 bases, V lost 0 bases, and 10 bases had no gene match. This CDR3 is CASSVEGGGGASPLHF. The CDR3 coding sequence is TGTGCCAGCAGCGTAGAGGGAGGAGGGGGCGCGTCACCCCTCCACTTT.

The rearrangement links TRBV7-3 to TRBJ2-3; 12 bases map to TRBD2. The J segment lost 3 bases and the V segment lost 4 bases, leaving 2 bases of the junction unmatched. This CDR3 is 15 amino acids long. Germline V CDR1 and CDR2: SGHTA, FQGTGA. CDR3 amino acids: CASSYLAGGTDTQYF. In nucleotides, the CDR3 is TGTGCCAGCAGCTACCTAGCGGGGGGGACAGATACGCAGTATTTT. The full variable domain, completed using reference TRBV7-3 and TRBJ2-3, is GAGVSQTPSNKVTEKGKYVELRCDPISGHTALYWYRQSLGQGPEFLIYFQGTGAADDSGLPNDRFFAVRPEGSVSTLKIQRTERGDSAVYLCASSYLAGGTDTQYFGPGTRLTVL.

The rearrangement joins TRBV11-1 to TRBJ2-7; 12 bases match TRBD2. The CDR3 spans 17 residues. V trimming: 5 bases; J trimming: 1 base; junction bases outside the gene matches: 9. CDR1 and CDR2 from the germline V gene are SGHAT and FQDESV (reference sequence). CDR3 in amino acids: CASSPFDGLAGSYEQYF. DNA of the CDR3: TGTGCCAGCAGCCCTTTTGATGGACTAGCGGGGTCCTACGAGCAGTACTTC.

The chain is built from TRBV6-5 and TRBJ1-3; possibly TRBD1 for D (6 bases). Germline lookup yields CDR1 MNHEY and CDR2 SVGAGI. The CDR3 is 14 residues long. V gave up 6 bases and J gave up 2 bases, with 11 bases separating them. CDR3 nucleotides: TGTGCCAGCAGCTTGGGACATACTGGAAACACCATATATTTT. Its protein is CASSLGHTGNTIYF.

By share of the sample, this clone is medium-sized. V gene TRBV30 combines with J gene TRBJ2-7; D unresolved. Germline V gene sequence: CDR1 GTSNPN, CDR2 SVGIG (reference sequence). The germline V and J ends were trimmed by 1 base and 5 bases, with 12 bases remaining between them. CDR3 length equals 13 residues. DNA of the CDR3: TGTGCCTGGAGTGGGGGTTATGGGGACGAGCAGTACTTC. Protein product: CAWSGGYGDEQYF.

The rearrangement joins TRBV27 to TRBJ2-7; D is perhaps TRBD1 (6 bases). The germline CDR1 and CDR2 sequences are MNHEY and SMNVEV (reference sequence). The CDR3 length is 14 residues. V lost 8 bases to trimming and J lost 2 bases, with 16 bases between them. CDR3 loop: CASAPRTETYEQYF. The CDR3 DNA reads TGTGCCAGCGCCCCGAGGACAGAGACCTACGAGCAGTACTTC.

The rearrangement joins TRBV10-3 to TRBJ2-1; 7 positions match TRBD1. The CDR3 sequence is 13 residues long. Per the germline V gene, CDR1 is ENHRY and CDR2 is SYGVKD. V lost 4 bases to trimming and J lost 5 bases; unmatched junction nucleotides: 2. The CDR3 sequence is CAISVDRNNEQFF. CDR3 sequence (DNA): TGTGCCATCAGTGTGGACAGGAACAATGAGCAGTTCTTC.

This clone was seen more than once but under ten times. The gene calls are TRBV27 and TRBJ1-1; D call uncertain. Trimming removed 4 bases from V and 5 bases from J, with 14 bases in between. This CDR3 contains 14 residues. CDR1 MNHEY and CDR2 SMNVEV come from the germline V gene (reference sequence). The CDR3 reads CASSYTILRTEAFF. In nucleotides, the CDR3 is TGTGCCAGCAGTTATACGATCCTTAGGACTGAAGCTTTCTTT.

V usage is TRBV6-5 and J usage is TRBJ1-5; TRBD1 might be the D (5 bases). Trimming cost V 5 bases and J 2 bases, with 13 bases left between them. The CDR3 has 15 residues. Looked up from germline, CDR1 is MNHEY and CDR2 is SVGAGI. The CDR3 region is CASSLLGAGNQPQHF. The CDR3 DNA reads as TGTGCCAGCAGTCTGCTCGGGGCAGGCAATCAGCCCCAGCATTTT.

By sample share, this clone is medium-sized. J is TRBJ1-1 and V is TRBV28; the D gene is possibly TRBD1 (5 bases). Germline CDR1 MDHEN, CDR2 SYDVKM. Trimming pared 5 bases from V and 0 bases from J, leaving 13 bases between. The CDR3 extends over 15 amino acids. The CDR3 DNA reads TGTGCCAGCAGTCCAGGGACGGCCCTGAACACTGAAGCTTTCTTT. Translating gives CASSPGTALNTEAFF.

In DNA form, the CDR3 reads TGTGCCAGCAGTGCCCAGCAGGGGGTACTAGTTACGCAGTATTTT. As protein: CASSAQQGVLVTQYF. This chain uses TRBV27 with TRBJ2-3; 7 bases match TRBD1. Germline CDR1 and CDR2: MNHEY and SMNVEV (reference sequence). J lost 8 bases, V lost 5 bases, and 13 bases had no gene match. CDR3 length: 15 residues.

This clone was recorded once. The chain employs TRBV10-3 and TRBJ2-4; D possibly uses TRBD1 or TRBD2 (7 bases each). V lost 6 bases and J lost 8, with 14 bases in between. This CDR3 has 13 residues. Looked up from germline, CDR1 is ENHRY and CDR2 is SYGVKD. The CDR3 DNA is TGTGCCATCAGCGGACAGGCGGGGGACATTCAGTACTTC. Translation: CAISGQAGDIQYF.

This clone was seen more than once but under ten times. The chain carries TRBV2 and TRBJ1-5; tentatively, D is TRBD1 (5 bases). The germline V gene encodes CDR1 SNHLY and CDR2 FYNNEI. Trimming removed 3 bases from V and 7 bases from J, with 7 bases in between. There are 12 residues in the CDR3. CDR3 sequence (DNA): TGTGCCAGCAGTGACAGGGACCAGCCCCAGCATTTT. Its protein is CASSDRDQPQHF.

This chain connects TRBV5-6 to TRBJ1-1; 8 nucleotides agree with TRBD1. Germline lookup yields CDR1 SGHDT and CDR2 YYEEEE. Germline trimming cut 3 bases from V and 11 bases from J; bases unmatched to any gene: 6. The CDR3 contains 12 residues. CDR3 protein: CASSSWTGPAFF. The DNA for the CDR3 is TGTGCCAGCAGCTCCTGGACAGGGCCTGCTTTCTTT.